A selection of T cell receptor beta chains follows, all from one sample in a study of blood T cell repertoires in COVID-19. TCRdb's copy holds only in-frame clones and misses some; the assay was immunoSEQ multiplex PCR. The table includes approximately 190,000 clones, under 90% detected once. The sequenced material came from peripheral blood. Source of these receptors: a human donor in a cohort sampled during active COVID-19. CDR3s include the opening cysteine and the closing phenylalanine or tryptophan. D genes are given only for firm matches. Rows may omit the clone size; those that give it use once, few, many or a size class.

TRBJ2-1,-,TRBV2,TRBD2,CASSELAGVDEQFF,TGTGCCAGCAGTGAACTAGCGGGAGTGGATGAGCAGTTCTTC
TRBJ2-7,-,TRBV28,TRBD1,CASSLTGVYEQYF,TGTGCCAGCAGTTTAACAGGGGTCTACGAGCAGTACTTC
TRBJ2-7,-,TRBV11-2,-,CASSQRGGGGSYEQYF,TGTGCCAGCAGCCAGAGGGGTGGGGGCGGATCCTACGAGCAGTACTTC
TRBJ1-1,few,TRBV19,-,CASSIGQKNTEAFF,TGTGCCAGTAGTATTGGGCAGAAGAACACTGAAGCTTTCTTT
TRBJ1-6,-,TRBV5-6,TRBD1,CASSLVVGTGHSPLHF,TGTGCCAGCAGCTTGGTCGTGGGGACAGGGCATTCACCCCTCCACTTT
TRBJ1-1,-,TRBV5-1,-,CASSLTAGSVEAFF,TGCGCCAGCAGCTTGACGGCTGGAAGCGTTGAAGCTTTCTTT
TRBJ2-7,-,TRBV6-5,TRBD1,CASRRGLDGEQYF,TGTGCCAGCCGCAGGGGGCTGGACGGAGAGCAGTACTTC
TRBJ2-7,-,TRBV7-9,TRBD2,CASSLTSGTHEQYF,TGTGCCAGCAGCCTGACTAGCGGGACCCACGAGCAGTACTTC
TRBJ2-3,-,TRBV27,TRBD2,CASTLSGGHTDTQYF,TGTGCCAGCACCCTTAGCGGGGGCCACACAGATACGCAGTATTTT
TRBJ2-1,few,TRBV10-3,TRBD2,CAISRTSGKDEQFF,TGTGCCATCAGCCGGACTAGCGGGAAGGATGAGCAGTTCTTC
TRBJ1-3,-,TRBV4-1,-,CASSQEAGEGNTIYF,TGCGCCAGCAGCCAAGAAGCGGGGGAAGGAAACACCATATATTTT
TRBJ2-3,-,TRBV27,-,CASSFHQSTDTQYF,TGTGCCAGCAGTTTTCATCAAAGCACAGATACGCAGTATTTT
TRBJ2-5,-,TRBV13,-,CASSNTQGHQETQYF,TGTGCCAGTAGCAACACACAGGGACATCAAGAGACCCAGTACTTC
TRBJ1-4,few,TRBV27,-,CASSFRAGGSGVGKLFF,TGTGCCAGCAGTTTTCGGGCAGGCGGGTCGGGCGTCGGAAAACTGTTTTTT
TRBJ2-5,-,TRBV4-1,TRBD1,CASSQDPGGETQYF,TGCGCCAGCAGCCAAGATCCAGGGGGCGAGACCCAGTACTTC
TRBJ1-1,-,TRBV10-3,-,CAIRPNRNTEAFF,TGTGCCATTAGACCAAACAGGAACACTGAAGCTTTCTTT
TRBJ1-1,-,TRBV11-2,-,CASSLTDRNTEAFF,TGTGCCAGCAGCCTCACCGACAGGAACACTGAAGCTTTCTTT
TRBJ2-5,-,TRBV19,-,CASSIPRETQYF,TGTGCCAGTAGTATTCCGCGAGAGACCCAGTACTTC